The source of this T cell receptor beta chain is a study of blood T cell repertoires in COVID-19. The V gene's germline CDR1 is LGHDT and CDR2 YNNKEL (reference sequence). V was cut by 3 bases and J by 6 bases, with 8 bases left in between. The CDR3 extends over 13 amino acids. Recruitment covered 25 or so US areas and drew participants whose ages spanned roughly 18 to 89 years. Participants' reported clinical history set cohort assignment. Assay: immunoSEQ multiplex PCR; the TCRdb copy retains only in-frame clones and omits some. The sample consists of around 220,000 clones, 80% of them appearing once. As regards this clone: Within the sample, other DNA sequences also encode this same CDR3.

The sequence derives from a woman aged 35 to 49 with acute COVID-19. This chain links TRBV3-1 (or the pseudogene TRBV3-2) with TRBJ2-2; D is undetermined. Sequenced input: PBMCs or T cells enriched from blood (not recorded which). The CDR3 bases are TGTGCCAGCAGCCAGGGTCGGGCCGGGGAGCTGTTTTTT. It specifies CASSQGRAGELFF.